The 20 T cell receptor beta chains listed next were all sequenced from one sample in a study of cytomegalovirus exposure and HLA in healthy donors. The PCR employed 60 Vbeta primers together with 13 Jbeta primers. Profiled with immunoSEQ multiplex PCR; TCRdb holds only in-frame clones, not every one. The sample includes 100,000 to 150,000 clones, approximately 78% of them seen just once. The sequenced sample was PBMCs. These receptors originate from a woman between 40 and 50 years old in good health and CMV-seropositive.

In its sample, this clone was seen a few times. This chain links TRBV6-1 with TRBJ1-5, with a possible D match to TRBD1 (6 bases). The CDR3 is 13 residues long. In germline, CDR1 is MNHNS, CDR2 SASEGT. The CDR3 DNA follows: TGTGCAAGCGCGGCAGGGGCCCATCAGCCCCAGCATTTT. Its translation: CASAAGAHQPQHF.

V gene TRBV11-3 combines with J gene TRBJ1-1; D might be TRBD1 (6 bases). The CDR3 extends over 15 amino acids. The V end was cut by 5 bases, the J end by 0 bases, with 13 bases between. CDR1 is SGHNT, CDR2 YENEEA, per germline. The CDR3 sequence is CASSLGGGLNTEAFF. The CDR3 bases are TGTGCCAGCAGCCTAGGAGGGGGATTGAACACTGAAGCTTTCTTT. Together with reference TRBV11-3 and TRBJ1-1, the CDR3 gives the full variable domain: EAGVVQSPRYKIIEKKQPVAFWCNPISGHNTLYWYLQNLGQGPELLIRYENEEAVDDSQLPKDRFSAERLKGVDSTLKIQPAELGDSAVYLCASSLGGGLNTEAFFGQGTRLTVV.

The chain carries TRBV29-1 and TRBJ2-5, with a weak D call TRBD1 (6 bases). The V end was cut by 6 bases, the J end by 1 base, with 18 bases between. The CDR3 is made up of 15 amino acids. Germline CDR1 is SQVTM and CDR2 is ANQGSEA. In nucleotides, the CDR3 is TGCAGCGTACGAACCCGGGACAACCCCCAAGAGACCCAGTACTTC. It encodes CSVRTRDNPQETQYF. Combining the CDR3 with reference TRBV29-1 and TRBJ2-5 gives the whole variable domain SAVISQKPSRDICQRGTSLTIQCQVDSQVTMMFWYRQQPGQSLTLIATANQGSEATYESGFVIDKFPISRPNLTFSTLTVSNMSPEDSSIYLCSVRTRDNPQETQYFGPGTRLLVL.

The V call is TRBV6-4, the J call TRBJ2-7, with TRBD1 as a possible D gene (6 bases). V lost 3 bases, J lost 6 bases, and 12 bases lay in between. CDR1 and CDR2 from the germline V gene are MRHNA and SNTAGT. The CDR3 contains 13 residues. For the CDR3, the DNA is TGTGCCAGCAGTGATTCAGGGGTAGGCGAGCAGTACTTC. It translates to CASSDSGVGEQYF.

This sequence joins TRBV7-3 and TRBJ1-1; tentative D call: TRBD1 (6 bases). V lost 5 bases and J lost 0, with 16 bases in between. Germline V CDR1 and CDR2: SGHTA, FQGTGA. This CDR3 spans 16 amino acids. In DNA form, the CDR3 reads TGTGCCAGCAGCCCGGGCGGGGGCACGGTGAACACTGAAGCTTTCTTT. It specifies CASSPGGGTVNTEAFF.

This clone was seen a handful of times. The V and J genes are TRBV20-1 and TRBJ2-7; D gene uncertain. Germline lookup yields CDR1 DFQATT and CDR2 SNEGSKA (reference sequence). The CDR3 is 11 residues long. V lost 1 base and J lost 4, with 5 bases in between. This chain's CDR3 is CSARVQYEQYF. The CDR3 nucleotides are TGCAGTGCTAGAGTTCAGTACGAGCAGTACTTC.

The chain links TRBV25-1 to TRBJ2-2; tentative D call: TRBD2 (5 bases). Looked up from germline, CDR1 is MGHDK and CDR2 is SYGVNS. Trimming pared 8 bases from V and 3 bases from J, leaving 16 bases between. The CDR3 totals 15 residues. CDR3 protein: CASPLGSRYTGELFF. CDR3 DNA sequence: TGTGCCAGCCCCTTGGGGAGCCGGTACACCGGGGAGCTGTTTTTT.

The gene calls are TRBV5-1 and TRBJ1-6; 9 bases are shared with TRBD1. Germline V CDR1 and CDR2: SGHRS, YFSETQ. Trimming removed 2 bases from V and 10 bases from J; junction bases left unmatched: 4. This CDR3 is 14 amino acids long. The CDR3 DNA reads TGCGCCAGCAGCTTACAGGGGGCGGACTCACCCCTCCACTTT. Its protein product is CASSLQGADSPLHF.

This clone was counted a few times. J is TRBJ2-7 and V is TRBV9, with TRBD1 matching 7 bases. J lost 4 bases, V lost 6 bases, and 13 bases had no gene match. The CDR3 is made up of 15 amino acids. Germline-derived CDR1 and CDR2 are SGDLS and YYNGEE. DNA of the CDR3: TGTGCCAGCACCTTACTCCCGGGACAGAGTTACGAGCAGTACTTC. This encodes CASTLLPGQSYEQYF.

The J gene is TRBJ1-5, the V gene TRBV6-1; TRBD1 matches 8 bases. CDR1 is MNHNS, CDR2 SASEGT, per germline. Losses at the gene ends were 10 bases for V and 7 bases for J; bases not matched to a gene: 9. The CDR3 spans 13 residues. CDR3 nucleotide sequence: TGTGCCACCGCGCAGGGGGCGAGGCAGCCCCAGCATTTT. It codes for CATAQGARQPQHF.

The V gene is TRBV11-3, the J gene TRBJ2-7, with TRBD1 matching over 11 bases. This CDR3 has 14 residues. CDR1 and CDR2 (germline): SGHNT, YENEEA. The trim removed 3 bases at V and 6 bases at J, leaving 4 bases unmatched. CDR3 in DNA: TGTGCCAGCAGCTTCGGGACAGGGGGGGGCGAGCAGTACTTC. Translated: CASSFGTGGGEQYF.

V gene TRBV5-1 combines with J gene TRBJ1-1; possibly TRBD1 for D (6 bases). This CDR3 has 15 amino acids. With 5 bases removed from V and 3 bases from J, the gap between germline ends came to 17 bases. Germline lookup yields CDR1 SGHRS and CDR2 YFSETQ. CDR3: CASSRGPGADTEAFF. CDR3 DNA: TGCGCCAGCAGTAGGGGCCCAGGGGCCGACACTGAAGCTTTCTTT.

This clone was recorded many times. V gene TRBV7-3 combines with J gene TRBJ2-4, with 7 positions matching TRBD1. J gave up 6 bases and V 3 bases, and 2 bases lay outside the gene matches. Germline assignment: CDR1 SGHTA and CDR2 FQGTGA. The CDR3 sequence is 13 residues long. The CDR3 bases are TGTGCCAGCAGCTTTGCAGGGGGAAACATTCAGTACTTC. The encoded protein is CASSFAGGNIQYF. The full variable domain, with the rest looked up from reference TRBV7-3 and TRBJ2-4, is GAGVSQTPSNKVTEKGKYVELRCDPISGHTALYWYRQSLGQGPEFLIYFQGTGAADDSGLPNDRFFAVRPEGSVSTLKIQRTERGDSAVYLCASSFAGGNIQYFGAGTRLSVL.

The chain joins TRBV6-4 to TRBJ1-4; 8 bases agree with TRBD1. CDR3 length: 13 residues. With V trimmed by 6 bases and J by 7 bases, 4 bases remained unmatched. The germline gives CDR1 MRHNA, CDR2 SNTAGT. The CDR3 is CASRSGGSEKLFF. As DNA, the CDR3 is TGTGCCAGCAGGTCAGGGGGCTCTGAAAAACTGTTTTTT.

The chain is built from TRBV6-6 and TRBJ2-7; D unclear. V gave up 1 base and J gave up 0 bases, with 13 bases separating them. The CDR3 extends over 16 amino acids. Germline loops: CDR1 MNHNY, CDR2 SVGAGI (reference sequence). The CDR3, as DNA: TGTGCCAGCAGTTACTTTGGCGGATCTTCCTCCTACGAGCAGTACTTC. Its protein is CASSYFGGSSSYEQYF.

V usage is TRBV27 and J usage is TRBJ1-5; maybe TRBD1 (5 bases). The ends were cut back, 2 bases at V and 5 bases at J, with 16 bases in the middle. The CDR3 runs 16 residues. CDR1 is MNHEY, CDR2 SMNVEV, per germline (reference sequence). The CDR3 here is CASSLTYTGLYQPQHF. The CDR3 bases are TGTGCCAGCAGTTTAACCTATACAGGCCTCTATCAGCCCCAGCATTTT.

Note on this clone: The same CDR3 is also encoded by other DNA sequences in this sample. The chain carries TRBV15 and TRBJ2-7, with D maybe TRBD1 (6 bases). CDR3 length: 14 amino acids. V was cut by 1 base and J by 1 base, with 8 bases left in between. From germline, CDR1 is LNHNV and CDR2 YYDKDF (reference sequence). CDR3 protein: CATSRGDISYEQYF. In nucleotides, the CDR3 is TGTGCCACCAGCAGAGGGGACATATCCTACGAGCAGTACTTC.

This clone was seen more than once but under ten times. This chain links TRBV11-2 with TRBJ1-3; D ambiguous. CDR3 length equals 16 residues. Trimming took 3 bases from V and 1 from J, leaving 13 bases between them. CDR1 SGHAT and CDR2 FQNNGV come from the germline V gene. The CDR3 DNA reads as TGTGCCAGCAGCTTGGCCGAGGCCGATTCTGGAAACACCATATATTTT. Amino acids: CASSLAEADSGNTIYF.

In its sample, this clone was seen once. The gene calls are TRBV9 and TRBJ2-5; no clear D gene. The germline CDR1 and CDR2 sequences are SGDLS and YYNGEE. This CDR3 region has 14 residues. V lost 3 bases to trimming and J lost 0 bases, with 9 bases between them. In nucleotides, the CDR3 is TGTGCCAGCAGCGGAGGTGGGTACCAAGAGACCCAGTACTTC. This sequence encodes CASSGGGYQETQYF.

V is TRBV14 and J is TRBJ2-1; 8 nucleotides match TRBD2. Germline V gene data show CDR1 as SGHDN and CDR2 as FVKESK. This CDR3 is 16 amino acids long. The ends lost 1 base at V and 6 bases at J; junction bases unmatched: 8. The DNA of the CDR3 is TGTGCCAGCAGCCAAGTAAAAGCGGGGGTTGTCAATGAGCAGTTCTTC. Its protein is CASSQVKAGVVNEQFF.